Following are 10 T cell receptor beta chains from one sample sequenced in a study of blood T cell repertoires in COVID-19. Some clones are missing from TCRdb's copy, which holds only in-frame ones; the method was immunoSEQ multiplex PCR. The sample consists of about 260,000 clones, around 90% of them appearing once. Sequencing was done on a sample of peripheral blood. All receptors derive from a human donor in a cohort sampled during active COVID-19.

V is TRBV5-1 and J is TRBJ2-1, with D tentatively TRBD2 (6 bases). Germline CDR1 is SGHRS and CDR2 is YFSETQ. The CDR3 runs 14 residues. The V gene lost 3 bases and the J gene lost 6 bases, with 13 bases spanning the gap. CDR3 in amino acids: CASSWGGGSNEQFF. The CDR3 DNA is TGCGCCAGCAGCTGGGGTGGGGGGTCCAATGAGCAGTTCTTC.

The CDR3 sequence: CAWRGGSEITSGYGYTF. The CDR3 region has the DNA TGTGCCTGGAGGGGAGGGTCAGAGATAACCTCGGGGTATGGCTACACCTTC. V usage is TRBV30 and J usage is TRBJ1-2; unclear D gene. This CDR3 has 17 amino acids. Germline lookup yields CDR1 GTSNPN and CDR2 SVGIG (reference sequence). The V end lost 3 bases, the J end lost 5 bases, and 25 bases lay between the germline ends.

V is TRBV5-1 and J is TRBJ2-7; 10 nucleotides agree with TRBD2. The CDR3 is 16 amino acids. J gave up 3 bases and V 3 bases, and 9 bases lay outside the gene matches. The germline CDR1 and CDR2 sequences are SGHRS and YFSETQ. CDR3 protein: CASSSRTSGELYEQYF. CDR3 DNA sequence: TGCGCCAGCAGCTCCCGGACTAGCGGAGAACTCTACGAGCAGTACTTC. Full variable domain (missing parts from reference TRBV5-1 and TRBJ2-7): KAGVTQTPRYLIKTRGQQVTLSCSPISGHRSVSWYQQTPGQGLQFLFEYFSETQRNKGNFPGRFSGRQFSNSRSEMNVSTLELGDSALYLCASSSRTSGELYEQYFGPGTRLTVT.

This clone was recorded only once. This rearrangement joins TRBV4-3 to TRBJ1-2; 7 bases match TRBD1. This CDR3 region has 16 residues. The V segment lost 1 base and the J segment 8 bases; nucleotides outside the gene matches: 13. CDR1 and CDR2 from the germline V gene are LGHNA and YSLEER. The CDR3 sequence is CASSQGDRQGWGGYTF. As DNA, the CDR3 is TGCGCCAGCAGCCAAGGAGATCGACAGGGCTGGGGCGGCTACACCTTC.

The chain employs TRBV4-3 and TRBJ2-1; D gene unclear. The CDR3 spans 12 residues. Looked up from germline, CDR1 is LGHNA and CDR2 is YSLEER. Trimming stripped 0 bases from V and 8 bases from J, with 5 bases between. CDR3 sequence (DNA): TGCGCCAGCAGCCAAGATATCTATGAGCAGTTCTTC. It translates to CASSQDIYEQFF.

The chain links TRBV7-9 to TRBJ2-7, with D maybe TRBD2 (5 bases). Germline loops: CDR1 SEHNR, CDR2 FQNEAQ (reference sequence). The CDR3 is made up of 15 amino acids. The V end was cut by 5 bases, the J end by 0 bases, with 14 bases between. CDR3 sequence reads: CASSPGRGSSYEQYF. The CDR3, as DNA: TGTGCCAGCAGCCCCGGAAGAGGGAGCTCCTACGAGCAGTACTTC.

The chain is built from TRBV6-2 or TRBV6-3 and TRBJ1-1; 11 bases line up with TRBD1. This CDR3 has 16 residues. Germline CDR1 is MNHEY and CDR2 is SVGEGT. J was trimmed by 0 bases and V by 6 bases; bases with no gene match: 6. CDR3 sequence reads: CASSPVDRGLNTEAFF. CDR3 in DNA: TGTGCCAGCAGCCCCGTGGACAGGGGGCTGAACACTGAAGCTTTCTTT.

The chain carries TRBV24-1 and TRBJ2-7; 8 bases map to TRBD1. CDR3 length: 14 residues. V gave up 5 bases and J gave up 6 bases; unmatched junction bases: 8. Germline V gene sequence: CDR1 KGHDR, CDR2 SFDVKD. CDR3 coding DNA: TGTGCCACCAGTGCTACGGGACAGGAGGGCGAGCAGTACTTC. Translating gives CATSATGQEGEQYF.

This clone was detected many times. J is TRBJ2-7 and V is TRBV4-3, with 8 bases lining up with TRBD1. V trimming: 0 bases; J trimming: 5 bases; junction bases outside the gene matches: 9. The germline gives CDR1 LGHNA, CDR2 YSLEER. The CDR3 sequence is 16 residues long. CDR3 in DNA: TGCGCCAGCAGCCAAGAAATGGGCCAGGGGGCGGACGAGCAGTACTTC. It is translated as CASSQEMGQGADEQYF.

Here the CDR3 reads CASSTPSLLNEQFF. CDR3 nucleotides: TGTGCCAGCAGTACTCCTAGTCTCCTCAATGAGCAGTTCTTC. The chain links TRBV2 to TRBJ2-1; D not resolved. Germline values: CDR1 SNHLY, CDR2 FYNNEI. V lost 5 bases and J 6 bases, leaving 14 bases between the germline ends. The length of the CDR3 is 14 residues.